This T cell receptor (beta chain) was sequenced in a study of regulatory T cells in long-lasting Graves disease. Findings and caveats of the study: Fewer public clonotypes were shared by new patients (roughly 910) than by persistent patients (around 2,900). Results may be inaccurate due to the small sample size.

Through Arm-PCR of CDR3 regions and iRepertoire HTBI primers, TCR beta libraries were built. TCRdb re-derived calls from the multiplex PCR reads in MiXCR, one entry per CDR3 protein. The table shows hundreds of thousands of distinct CDR3 sequences, with over 15% occurring only once. The length of the CDR3 is 17 residues. Germline V gene sequence: CDR1 LGHNT, CDR2 FRNRAP. With regard to this clonotype: What it recognizes is unknown. A junction boundary mismatches the germline segment, possibly from a read error.

Documented time point: newly diagnosed GD, antithyroid drugs for less than 3 months. Extracted RNA from PBMCs served as the source of the TCR library. These same records also appear under a second study, on T cells in Graves' hyperthyroidism and ophthalmopathy.

This sample comprised peripheral blood mononuclear cells (PBMCs), obtained at new diagnosis, from a patient treated with antithyroid drugs. V is TRBV12-5 and J is TRBJ1-1; possible D gene TRBD1, 5 bases. The clonotype originates from a man aged 35 to 55 with Graves disease. The CDR3 sequence: CVSGLVFYGREGTEAFF. The CDR3 coding sequence is TGTGTTAGTGGTTTGGTATTTTATGGCAGGGAAGGAACTGAAGCTTTCTTT.